Below, 12 T cell receptor beta chains from the same sample are listed, as sequenced in a study of a mutant IDH1 vaccine in newly diagnosed glioma. Which antigens these TCRs recognize remains unknown. Time point specified: week 23, last vaccination. Topical imiquimod was applied with each vaccine dose, which held 300 ug of mutant IDH1 20-mer peptide. Sequenced by immunoSEQ multiplex PCR; TCRdb stores in-frame clones only, minus some. The sample holds tens of thousands of clones, approximately 84% seen once. The material was PBMCs, obtained from a glioma patient whose treatment included an IDH1 peptide vaccine. Source of these receptors: a man aged 25-45 years with glioma.

This chain connects TRBV7-8 to TRBJ1-6; a weak D match, TRBD1 (5 bases). The germline V and J ends were trimmed by 3 bases and 3 bases, with 18 bases remaining between them. The germline V gene encodes CDR1 SGHVS and CDR2 FQNEAQ. This CDR3 has 18 residues. The CDR3 sequence is CASSLTETADSYNSPLHF. The CDR3 DNA reads TGTGCCAGCAGCTTGACAGAAACGGCTGATAGCTATAATTCACCCCTCCACTTT.

The rearrangement joins TRBV29-1 to TRBJ2-1; no firm D call. V was trimmed by 4 bases and J by 1 base, leaving 14 bases between them. The CDR3 consists of 15 residues. Germline lookup yields CDR1 SQVTM and CDR2 ANQGSEA. CDR3: CSVGNQRRSYNEQFF. CDR3 bases: TGCAGCGTTGGGAACCAACGCCGGTCCTACAATGAGCAGTTCTTC.

The chain carries TRBV5-1 and TRBJ2-3; D gene ambiguous. The CDR3 extends over 13 amino acids. CDR1 and CDR2 from the germline V gene are SGHRS and YFSETQ. Trimming removed 4 bases from V and 1 base from J, with 7 bases in between. The CDR3, as DNA: TGCGCCAGCAGCCCGTGGGGCACAGATACGCAGTATTTT. Its protein is CASSPWGTDTQYF.

This clone was counted once. The CDR3 DNA sequence: TGCGCCAGCAGCGCACGGGACCGCGGTTTGAACACTGAAGCTTTCTTT. Amino acids: CASSARDRGLNTEAFF. The V and J genes are TRBV5-1 and TRBJ1-1; possible D gene TRBD1, 5 bases. The CDR3 is made up of 16 amino acids. Germline values: CDR1 SGHRS, CDR2 YFSETQ. V was pared by 4 bases and J by 0 bases, with 16 bases between.

The chain employs TRBV7-8 and TRBJ2-5; D is uncertain. With the DNA end fitting TRBJ2-7 better, the J assignment may be wrong. Germline CDR1 reads SGHVS; CDR2 reads FQNEAQ. This CDR3 contains 14 residues. CDR3 loop: CASSPFLSAREQYF. The CDR3 nucleotides are TGTGCCAGCAGCCCTTTTTTGTCCGCCCGCGAGCAGTACTTC.

Only a few counts were recorded for this clone. CDR3: CASSSKGQSRKLFF. The CDR3 region has the DNA TGTGCCAGCAGTAGCAAGGGACAGTCGAGAAAACTGTTTTTT. V gene TRBV6-5 combines with J gene TRBJ1-4; 7 bases are a match to TRBD1. V lost 5 bases and J lost 10; bases outside the gene matches: 10. The germline CDR1 and CDR2 sequences are MNHEY and SVGAGI. The CDR3 runs to 14 residues.

The gene calls are TRBV5-5 and TRBJ2-1; D is tentatively TRBD1 or TRBD2 (5 bases each). The V end was cut by 8 bases, the J end by 6 bases, with 21 bases between. Germline lookup yields CDR1 SGHKS and CDR2 YYEKEE (reference sequence). This CDR3 spans 15 amino acids. CDR3 coding DNA: TGTGCCAGTCAAGCAGTGGGGACCTTGGTCAATGAGCAGTTCTTC. Translated: CASQAVGTLVNEQFF.

The chain couples TRBV9 to TRBJ2-2; 7 nucleotides agree with TRBD2. Germline values: CDR1 SGDLS, CDR2 YYNGEE. CDR3 size: 15 residues. J lost 3 bases, V lost 4 bases, and 6 bases had no gene match. DNA for the CDR3: TGTGCCAGCAGCCCCCGGCGGGGGTACACCGGGGAGCTGTTTTTT. It specifies CASSPRRGYTGELFF.

This chain joins TRBV2 and TRBJ2-1, with D possibly matching TRBD2 (6 bases). CDR3 size: 11 residues. Germline CDR1 reads SNHLY; CDR2 reads FYNNEI. V lost 10 bases and J lost 8, with 12 bases in between. The CDR3 DNA is TGTGCCAAAAGGGGAGGAGATGAGCAGTTCTTC. Its protein product is CAKRGGDEQFF.

This clone is a singleton in its sample. The chain links TRBV11-2 to TRBJ2-1, with D maybe TRBD2 (6 bases). Looked up from germline, CDR1 is SGHAT and CDR2 is FQNNGV. Trimming took off 1 base at V and 5 bases at J, with 15 bases between the two ends. The CDR3 contains 16 residues. DNA of the CDR3: TGTGCCAGCAGCTTAGCCTCAACTAGGACTAACAATGAGCAGTTCTTC. It encodes CASSLASTRTNNEQFF. The variable domain in full, with the rest retrieved from reference TRBV11-2 and TRBJ2-1, is EAGVAQSPRYKIIEKRQSVAFWCNPISGHATLYWYQQILGQGPKLLIQFQNNGVVDDSQLPKDRFSAERLKGVDSTLKIQPAKLEDSAVYLCASSLASTRTNNEQFFGPGTRLTVL.

V is TRBV12-5 and J is TRBJ1-1, with 9 positions matching TRBD1. Germline CDR1 reads LGHNT; CDR2 reads FRNRAP. V shed 3 bases, J shed 7 bases, and the junction held 6 bases outside the gene matches. This CDR3 region has 14 residues. The CDR3 here is CASGLEQGAFEAFF. For the CDR3, the DNA is TGTGCTAGTGGTTTAGAACAGGGGGCGTTTGAAGCTTTCTTT.

V is TRBV5-6 and J is TRBJ1-2, with D perhaps matching TRBD1 (6 bases). From germline, CDR1 is SGHDT and CDR2 YYEEEE. The CDR3 sequence is 12 residues long. V was trimmed by 7 bases and J by 6 bases, leaving 13 bases between them. The CDR3 DNA is TGTGCCAGCGGACAGTTAAGTGATGGCTACACCTTC. Translated, it gives CASGQLSDGYTF.